This TCR beta chain was recovered during a study of T cell changes during pregnancy in multiple sclerosis. Data came from immunoSEQ multiplex PCR; TCRdb stores just in-frame clones and leaves some out. The sample includes 70,000 to 100,000 clones, around 93% seen only once; the top ten take 1.4%. This CDR3 comprises 18 residues. From germline, CDR1 is WSHSY and CDR2 SAAADI. The V segment lost 6 bases and the J segment 1 base; nucleotides outside the gene matches: 9. The receptor comes from a female donor in good health, enrolled as a control in a pregnancy study. V gene TRBV10-2 combines with J gene TRBJ2-6, with TRBD1 matching 10 bases. The sequencing here drew on peripheral blood, taken in the third trimester of pregnancy. The CDR3 region is CASRKGTGEGSGANVLTF. The CDR3 DNA is TGCGCCAGCAGAAAGGGGACAGGGGAAGGTTCTGGGGCCAACGTCCTGACTTTC.